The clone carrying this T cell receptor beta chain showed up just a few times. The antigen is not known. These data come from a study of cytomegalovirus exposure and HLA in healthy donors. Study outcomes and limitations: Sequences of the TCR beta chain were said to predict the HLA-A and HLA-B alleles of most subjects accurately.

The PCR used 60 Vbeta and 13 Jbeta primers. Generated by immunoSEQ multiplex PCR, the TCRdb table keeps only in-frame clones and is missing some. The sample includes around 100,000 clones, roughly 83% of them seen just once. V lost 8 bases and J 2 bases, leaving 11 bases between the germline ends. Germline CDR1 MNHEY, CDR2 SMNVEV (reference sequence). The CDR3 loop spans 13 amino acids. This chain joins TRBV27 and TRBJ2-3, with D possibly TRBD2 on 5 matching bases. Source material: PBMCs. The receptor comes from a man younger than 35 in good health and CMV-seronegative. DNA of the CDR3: TGTGCCAGCTCCCGGGGAGTCACAGATACGCAGTATTTT. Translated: CASSRGVTDTQYF.